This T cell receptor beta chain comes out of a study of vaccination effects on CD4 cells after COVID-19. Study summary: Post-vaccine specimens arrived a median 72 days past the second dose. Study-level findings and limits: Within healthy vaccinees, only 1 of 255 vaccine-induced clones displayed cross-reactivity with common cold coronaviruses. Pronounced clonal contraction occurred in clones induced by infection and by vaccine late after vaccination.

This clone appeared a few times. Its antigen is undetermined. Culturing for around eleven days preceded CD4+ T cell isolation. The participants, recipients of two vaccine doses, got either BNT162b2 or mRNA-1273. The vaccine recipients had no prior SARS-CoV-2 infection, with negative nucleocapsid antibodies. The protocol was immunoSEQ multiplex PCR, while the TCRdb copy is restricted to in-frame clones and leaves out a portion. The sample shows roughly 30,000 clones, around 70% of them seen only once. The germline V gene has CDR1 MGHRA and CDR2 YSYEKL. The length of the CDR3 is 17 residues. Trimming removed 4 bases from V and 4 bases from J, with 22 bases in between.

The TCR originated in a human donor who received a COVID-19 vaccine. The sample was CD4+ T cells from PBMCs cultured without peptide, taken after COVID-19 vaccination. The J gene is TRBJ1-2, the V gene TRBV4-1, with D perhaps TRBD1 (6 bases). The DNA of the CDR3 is TGCGCCAGCAGCCCCCGGTTGGTGGGGAGCAGGGGCTATGGCTACACCTTC. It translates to CASSPRLVGSRGYGYTF.